This entry concerns a single T cell receptor (beta chain). V lost 5 bases to trimming and J lost 6 bases, with 7 bases between them. The CDR3 loop spans 11 amino acids. Per germline, CDR1 LNHDA and CDR2 SQIVND (reference sequence). This entry comes from a study of CD8 T cells in Susac syndrome. Random hexamers were used to reverse transcribe about 0.5 to 1 ug of RNA. TCRdb analysed the immunoSEQ multiplex PCR reads with MiXCR anew, one entry per CDR3 protein. The sample consists of about 430,000 distinct CDR3 sequences, 85% of them appearing once. J is TRBJ1-2 and V is TRBV19; no definite D call. The sequencing input was CD8+ T cells from PBMCs. The sequence derives from a human donor with multiple sclerosis. Here the CDR3 DNA reads TGTGCCAGTAGTGTCGGGGATGGCTACACCTTC. The encoded protein is CASSVGDGYTF.